One sample yielded the 30 T cell receptor beta chains listed below, sequenced in a study of OX40 agonist ivuxolimab in advanced cancers. Measured with immunoSEQ multiplex PCR; TCRdb has only the in-frame clones, and not every one. The table shows approximately 82,000 clones, with over 85% occurring only once. Here the sequenced sample was CD4+ or CD8+ T cells sorted from blood, taken in a trial of the OX40 agonist ivuxolimab. The source is an adult with an advanced solid tumor such as melanoma, head and neck, liver or kidney cancer.

The J gene is TRBJ2-1, the V gene TRBV29-1; TRBD1 matches 10 bases. Germline V CDR1 and CDR2: SQVTM, ANQGSEA. V was clipped by 5 bases and J by 4 bases; unmatched bases: 5. The CDR3 extends over 14 amino acids. CDR3 protein: CSVSGQGVYNEQFF. The CDR3 nucleotides read TGCAGCGTTTCTGGACAGGGGGTTTACAATGAGCAGTTCTTC.

The gene calls are TRBV10-3 and TRBJ1-2; TRBD1 agrees at 9 bases. CDR3 length equals 12 residues. Losses at the gene ends were 8 bases for V and 4 bases for J; bases not matched to a gene: 2. The germline CDR1 and CDR2 sequences are ENHRY and SYGVKD. The CDR3 sequence is CAIRDRAYGYTF. The DNA for the CDR3 is TGTGCCATCCGGGACAGGGCCTATGGCTACACCTTC.

V is TRBV4-2 and J is TRBJ2-1; no reliable D call. V was cut by 5 bases and J by 0 bases, with 5 bases left in between. The CDR3 covers 13 residues. Germline V gives CDR1 LGHNA, CDR2 YNFKEQ. CDR3 loop: CASSLSSYNEQFF. In DNA form, the CDR3 reads TGTGCCAGCAGCTTGAGCTCCTACAATGAGCAGTTCTTC.

This sequence joins TRBV4-3 and TRBJ1-5, with 7 bases lining up with TRBD1. From germline, CDR1 is LGHNA and CDR2 YSLEER. The CDR3 is made up of 15 amino acids. The trim removed 3 bases at V and 2 bases at J, leaving 4 bases unmatched. CDR3 in amino acids: CASSQGQSRNQPQHF. Written as DNA, the CDR3 is TGCGCCAGCAGCCAGGGACAGAGTCGCAATCAGCCCCAGCATTTT.

The table lists this clone with a few counts. The chain employs TRBV7-9 and TRBJ1-2; D ambiguous. Germline CDR1 is SEHNR and CDR2 is FQNEAQ (reference sequence). Trimming took off 1 base at V and 3 bases at J, with 6 bases between the two ends. The CDR3 consists of 13 residues. The CDR3 DNA reads TGTGCCAGCAGCTTAGGGCAGTACTATGGCTACACCTTC. Translated: CASSLGQYYGYTF.

The CDR3 DNA follows: TGTGCCAGCAGCCAAGATCCCGCGGTTAGTTGGATTGAAGCTTTCTTT. This gives the protein CASSQDPAVSWIEAFF. This chain uses TRBV4-2 with TRBJ1-1; D unclear. The CDR3 runs 16 residues. V lost 0 bases and J 7 bases, leaving 18 bases between the germline ends. Germline V gene data show CDR1 as LGHNA and CDR2 as YNFKEQ.

The chain employs TRBV5-1 and TRBJ2-1; D is uncertain. Per the germline V gene, CDR1 is SGHRS and CDR2 is YFSETQ. The V and J ends lost 4 bases and 4 bases respectively, with 9 bases between them. The CDR3 spans 13 residues. The CDR3 loop reads CASSPRGYNEQFF. In nucleotides, the CDR3 is TGCGCCAGCAGCCCTCGTGGATACAATGAGCAGTTCTTC.

This chain uses TRBV29-1 with TRBJ2-3; 7 bases fit TRBD2. Per the germline V gene, CDR1 is SQVTM and CDR2 is ANQGSEA. The length of the CDR3 is 14 residues. V lost 1 base, J lost 10 bases, and 11 bases stayed unmatched. The CDR3 region has the DNA TGCAGCGTTGAAGCGGGGCGGGGGACGTCTCCGCAGTATTTT. Its translation is CSVEAGRGTSPQYF.

The V call is TRBV5-5, the J call TRBJ1-5; D remains unclear. Germline V gene data show CDR1 as SGHKS and CDR2 as YYEKEE (reference sequence). The length of the CDR3 is 16 residues. V shed 0 bases and J shed 0 bases, with 10 bases lying between them. The CDR3 reads CASSLGAFYSNQPQHF. The CDR3 nucleotides are TGTGCCAGCAGCTTGGGGGCTTTCTATAGCAATCAGCCCCAGCATTTT.

The chain carries TRBV14 and TRBJ1-2, with TRBD1 matching 7 bases. This CDR3 contains 16 residues. From germline, CDR1 is SGHDN and CDR2 FVKESK. Trimming at V came to 0 bases and at J to 4 bases, leaving 8 bases not matched to a gene. The CDR3 is CASSQDPGGPGYGYTF. The DNA of the CDR3 is TGTGCCAGCAGCCAAGATCCAGGGGGGCCTGGCTATGGCTACACCTTC.

This chain connects TRBV27 to TRBJ2-2; a possible D gene is TRBD2 (5 bases). The CDR3 contains 14 residues. Germline CDR1 reads MNHEY; CDR2 reads SMNVEV (reference sequence). Trimming shortened V by 8 bases and J by 3 bases, and 13 bases separated the two germline ends. CDR3 nucleotide sequence: TGTGCCAGCCGACCGGGATCCTACACCGGGGAGCTGTTTTTT. It codes for CASRPGSYTGELFF.

The genes are TRBV4-3 and TRBJ2-1; 7 nucleotides align to TRBD2. The CDR3 loop spans 16 amino acids. Germline V gene lookup returns CDR1 LGHNA and CDR2 YSLEER. V trimming: 4 bases; J trimming: 5 bases; junction bases outside the gene matches: 11. The CDR3 DNA sequence: TGCGCCAGCAGCCGCAGTAAGCAGCGGGGAAACAATGAGCAGTTCTTC. Its translation is CASSRSKQRGNNEQFF.

This chain links TRBV5-1 with TRBJ1-2; a possible D gene is TRBD1 (6 bases). The CDR3 loop spans 17 amino acids. The germline V gene encodes CDR1 SGHRS and CDR2 YFSETQ. Trimming left V 4 bases short and J 0 bases short, with 19 bases between. The CDR3 DNA follows: TGCGCCAGCAGCCCCCCGCCGGGGGCGCTTTCTAACTATGGCTACACCTTC. This codes for CASSPPPGALSNYGYTF.

The rearrangement links TRBV11-2 to TRBJ2-2, with D uncertain. V dropped 1 base and J dropped 6 bases, with 9 bases sitting between them. Germline loops: CDR1 SGHAT, CDR2 FQNNGV. CDR3 size: 14 residues. The CDR3 loop reads CASSLGSTPGELFF. Here the CDR3 DNA reads TGTGCCAGCAGCTTAGGCAGTACCCCCGGGGAGCTGTTTTTT.

The chain couples TRBV4-3 to TRBJ2-7, with D possibly TRBD2 on 5 matching bases. This CDR3 is built from 14 residues. Trimming stripped 0 bases from V and 6 bases from J, with 12 bases between. The V gene's germline CDR1 is LGHNA and CDR2 YSLEER. In DNA form, the CDR3 reads TGCGCCAGCAGCCAAGATTCGGGGAGTAGCGAGCAGTACTTC. The encoded protein is CASSQDSGSSEQYF.

Only a few counts were recorded for this clone. CDR3 loop: CSARLEQPQHF. The CDR3 DNA sequence: TGCAGTGCTCGACTAGAACAGCCCCAGCATTTT. V gene TRBV20-1 combines with J gene TRBJ1-5; D call uncertain. Germline-derived CDR1 and CDR2 are DFQATT and SNEGSKA (reference sequence). There are 11 residues in the CDR3. The V end was cut by 5 bases, the J end by 7 bases, with 9 bases between.

The rearrangement links TRBV5-1 to TRBJ1-2, with no clear D. V was cut by 5 bases and J by 3 bases, with 17 bases left in between. Germline lookup yields CDR1 SGHRS and CDR2 YFSETQ. This CDR3 is 15 amino acids long. In DNA form, the CDR3 reads TGCGCCAGCAGATTCGCCCGGAAAACCTACTATGGCTACACCTTC. Its protein product is CASRFARKTYYGYTF.

The chain is built from TRBV27 and TRBJ2-3, with a possible D match to TRBD1 (5 bases). The germline V and J ends were trimmed by 3 bases and 5 bases, with 9 bases remaining between them. From germline, CDR1 is MNHEY and CDR2 SMNVEV (reference sequence). CDR3 size: 13 residues. CDR3 protein: CASSFGARDTQYF. The CDR3 nucleotides read TGTGCCAGCAGTTTTGGGGCTAGAGATACGCAGTATTTT.

The rearrangement joins TRBV13 to TRBJ2-5, with D tentatively TRBD2 (6 bases). V was trimmed by 5 bases and J by 3 bases, leaving 13 bases between them. The CDR3 runs 14 residues. Germline CDR1 reads PRHDT; CDR2 reads FYEKMQ (reference sequence). In nucleotides, the CDR3 is TGTGCCAGCAGCCCCCTTAGCGGAGAAGAGACCCAGTACTTC. Translated: CASSPLSGEETQYF.

This chain joins TRBV6-5 and TRBJ2-5; 9 bases align to TRBD1. This CDR3 has 15 residues. Trimming cost V 6 bases and J 5 bases; bases outside gene matches: 10. Germline assignment: CDR1 MNHEY and CDR2 SVGAGI. CDR3 nucleotide sequence: TGTGCCAGCAGCGCCGGACAGGGGAGTGGGGAGACCCAGTACTTC. Translation gives CASSAGQGSGETQYF.

In DNA form, the CDR3 reads TGTGCCAGCAGCTCCGCAGGGCGTCCAGGGGAGACCCAGTACTTC. As protein: CASSSAGRPGETQYF. The chain recombines TRBV11-2 with TRBJ2-5, with D tentatively TRBD1 (5 bases). Trimming removed 4 bases at V and 5 bases at J, with 17 bases between. The CDR3 has 15 amino acids. Germline V CDR1 and CDR2: SGHAT, FQNNGV. Together with reference TRBV11-2 and TRBJ2-5, the CDR3 gives the full variable domain: EAGVAQSPRYKIIEKRQSVAFWCNPISGHATLYWYQQILGQGPKLLIQFQNNGVVDDSQLPKDRFSAERLKGVDSTLKIQPAKLEDSAVYLCASSSAGRPGETQYFGPGTRLLVL.

About this clone itself: At one end, the junction sequence differs from germline, possibly due to a read error. The CDR3 DNA is TGTGCCAGCAGTACCGGGGGCTCGGGCCACGAGTGCTTC. It codes for CASSTGGSGHECF. This chain links TRBV28 with TRBJ2-7; the D call may be TRBD1 or TRBD2 (6 bases each). CDR3 size: 13 residues. Germline V gene sequence: CDR1 MDHEN, CDR2 SYDVKM.

J is TRBJ2-5 and V is TRBV10-3; a weak D match, TRBD1 (6 bases). CDR1 is ENHRY, CDR2 SYGVKD, per germline. Between the trimmed V and J ends, which lost 2 bases and 7 bases, there was a span of 14 bases. The CDR3 loop spans 14 amino acids. CDR3 bases: TGTGCCATCAGTGAGGCACAGGGAGTGGCGACCCAGTACTTC. Protein product: CAISEAQGVATQYF.

V and J are TRBV4-1 and TRBJ2-5; 8 bases are shared with TRBD1. This CDR3 spans 22 amino acids. Germline V gene sequence: CDR1 MGHRA, CDR2 YSYEKL. The trim removed 0 bases at V and 2 bases at J, leaving 23 bases unmatched. DNA of the CDR3: TGCGCCAGCAGCCAAGAATTTTCGCGGTGGGGATCGACAGGGGAAGAGCAAGAGACCCAGTACTTC. Residues: CASSQEFSRWGSTGEEQETQYF.

CDR3 DNA: TGTGCCAGTAGTGCTTCAGGGGGGGCATACGAGCAGTACTTC. Its protein is CASSASGGAYEQYF. The rearrangement links TRBV19 to TRBJ2-7; the D call may be TRBD1 or TRBD2 (7 bases each). This CDR3 region has 14 residues. The V end lost 5 bases, the J end lost 4 bases, and 15 bases lay between the germline ends. Looked up from germline, CDR1 is LNHDA and CDR2 is SQIVND (reference sequence).

This chain connects TRBV5-1 to TRBJ2-7; D possibly corresponds to TRBD2 (6 bases). This CDR3 has 15 residues. Germline lookup yields CDR1 SGHRS and CDR2 YFSETQ. V was pared by 4 bases and J by 2 bases, with 16 bases between. The CDR3 region is CASSPERVNAYEQYF. The CDR3 region has the DNA TGCGCCAGCAGCCCCGAGCGGGTAAATGCCTACGAGCAGTACTTC.

This clone was counted only a few times. This chain joins TRBV9 and TRBJ1-1, with a tentative D call TRBD1 (6 bases). The V gene's germline CDR1 is SGDLS and CDR2 YYNGEE. The germline V and J ends were trimmed by 3 bases and 5 bases, with 8 bases remaining between them. There are 12 residues in the CDR3. CDR3 residues: CASSATGTEAFF. The DNA for the CDR3 is TGTGCCAGCAGCGCCACAGGGACTGAAGCTTTCTTT. Full variable domain (rest looked up from reference TRBV9 and TRBJ1-1): DSGVTQTPKHLITATGQRVTLRCSPRSGDLSVYWYQQSLDQGLQFLIQYYNGEERAKGNILERFSAQQFPDLHSELNLSSLELGDSALYFCASSATGTEAFFGQGTRLTVV.

V gene TRBV6-5 combines with J gene TRBJ2-7; D is possibly TRBD1 (5 bases). Germline assignment: CDR1 MNHEY and CDR2 SVGAGI. This CDR3 comprises 15 residues. Trimming took 7 bases from V and 2 from J, leaving 18 bases between them. CDR3 in DNA: TGTGCCAGCACCATGCAGGCAGGGTCGGCCTACGAGCAGTACTTC. Protein sequence: CASTMQAGSAYEQYF.

The CDR3 loop reads CASRPPLAGGSYNEQFF. The CDR3 nucleotides are TGTGCCAGCAGGCCCCCGTTAGCGGGGGGGTCCTACAATGAGCAGTTCTTC. This chain joins TRBV28 and TRBJ2-1, with TRBD2 matching 11 bases. V lost 6 bases to trimming and J lost 1 base; unmatched junction nucleotides: 8. The CDR3 is 17 amino acids. Germline assignment: CDR1 MDHEN and CDR2 SYDVKM.

The J gene is TRBJ2-7, the V gene TRBV7-9; perhaps TRBD1 as D (6 bases). Germline V gene sequence: CDR1 SEHNR, CDR2 FQNEAQ (reference sequence). With 6 bases removed from V and 2 bases from J, the gap between germline ends came to 20 bases. The CDR3 has 16 amino acids. The DNA of the CDR3 is TGTGCCAGCAGTCGAATCACGCAGGGGCAGGCCTACGAGCAGTACTTC. Translating gives CASSRITQGQAYEQYF.